A single sample gave rise to the 23 T cell receptor beta chains below, sequenced in a study of vaccination and CD4 T cells after COVID-19. Treatment of the sample: approximately nine-day PBMC culture with coronavirus spike peptide pools or control peptides (ViraFEST assay). The Oncomine TCR Beta short-read assay was applied to DNA of cultured CD4+ T cells. TCRdb re-derived calls from the PCR reads in MiXCR, one entry per CDR3 protein. The top ten hold around 50% of the sample, which has several thousand distinct CDR3 sequences, about 24% seen once. These TCRs' antigens remain unknown. The material sequenced was CD4+ T cells from blood, cultured in vitro, taken after SARS-CoV-2 vaccination. These receptors came from a human donor who had recovered from COVID-19.

J is TRBJ1-1 and V is TRBV28; D call uncertain. In germline, CDR1 is MDHEN, CDR2 SYDVKM. Trimming shortened V by 4 bases and J by 0 bases, and 18 bases separated the two germline ends. The CDR3 length is 17 residues. CDR3 residues: CASSSLGRNLLNTEAFF. In DNA form, the CDR3 reads TGTGCCAGCAGTTCCCTGGGCAGAAACTTATTGAACACTGAAGCTTTCTTT.

The gene calls are TRBV4-2 and TRBJ1-3; D gene unclear. The CDR3 is 12 amino acids. CDR1 and CDR2 from the germline V gene are LGHNA and YNFKEQ. Deletions cut 5 bases from V and 5 bases from J, with 7 bases between. CDR3: CASSDPRNTIYF. CDR3 bases: TGTGCCAGCAGCGACCCCAGAAACACCATATATTTT.

This clonotype has more than one count but fewer than ten. The chain joins TRBV28 to TRBJ1-2, with D unresolved. Trimming removed 7 bases at V and 1 base at J, with 19 bases between. CDR3 length equals 16 residues. Germline CDR1 is MDHEN and CDR2 is SYDVKM. The CDR3 nucleotides read TGTGCCAGCAAGTCGGGAGGGTTCGTCCGTAACTATGGCTACACCTTC. It encodes CASKSGGFVRNYGYTF.

This clonotype ranks as large. The chain joins TRBV20-1 to TRBJ2-1; TRBD1 matches at 8 bases. CDR1 is DFQATT and CDR2 is SNEGSKA in the germline V gene (reference sequence). This CDR3 is 16 amino acids long. Trimming cost V 2 bases and J 7 bases; bases outside gene matches: 13. The CDR3 is CSARPVQGARLNEQFF. The DNA for the CDR3 is TGCAGTGCTAGACCCGTTCAGGGGGCGAGGTTGAATGAGCAGTTCTTC.

The V and J genes are TRBV6-1 and TRBJ1-6; no reliable D call. Germline V gives CDR1 MNHNS, CDR2 SASEGT. The length of the CDR3 is 13 residues. V shed 8 bases and J shed 0 bases, with 5 bases lying between them. This chain's CDR3 is CASLLSYNSPLHF. In DNA, the CDR3 is TGTGCCAGCCTACTCTCCTATAATTCACCCCTCCACTTT.

In its sample, this clonotype was seen many times. The chain carries TRBV28 and TRBJ2-7, with 8 bases lining up with TRBD1. The CDR3 loop spans 12 amino acids. The V gene's germline CDR1 is MDHEN and CDR2 SYDVKM. Germline trimming cut 8 bases from V and 6 bases from J; bases unmatched to any gene: 6. CDR3 DNA sequence: TGTGCCAGCGATTTACAGGGGGGCGAGCAGTACTTC. It yields the protein CASDLQGGEQYF.

Remarks on this clonotype: At one end, the junction sequence differs from germline, possibly due to a read error. This chain connects TRBV7-3 to TRBJ2-2; TRBD2 matches at 10 bases. Germline V gene lookup returns CDR1 SGHTA and CDR2 FQGTGA. The CDR3 covers 15 residues. The DNA of the CDR3 is TGCGCCAGCAGCCGTGCTAGCGGGGGTACCGGGGAGCTGTTTTTT. This sequence encodes CASSRASGGTGELFF. The whole variable domain, filled in from reference TRBV7-3 and TRBJ2-2, reads GAGVSQTPSNKVTEKGKYVELRCDPISGHTALYWYRQSLGQGPEFLIYFQGTGAADDSGLPNDRFFAVRPEGSVSTLKIQRTERGDSAVYLCASSRASGGTGELFFGEGSRLTVL.

The rearrangement links TRBV6-1 to TRBJ1-2; D remains ambiguous. Per germline, CDR1 MNHNS and CDR2 SASEGT. The ends were cut back, 6 bases at V and 1 base at J, with 9 bases in the middle. The CDR3 has 13 residues. This chain's CDR3 is CASRGRGNYGYTF. The CDR3 nucleotides read TGTGCCAGCAGGGGCCGGGGTAACTATGGCTACACCTTC.

The chain uses TRBV4-2 and TRBJ1-5, with 7 bases fitting TRBD1. The J segment lost 7 bases and the V segment lost 1 base, leaving 10 bases of the junction unmatched. CDR3 size: 16 residues. From germline, CDR1 is LGHNA and CDR2 YNFKEQ. CDR3 in DNA: TGTGCCAGCAGCCAAGGAATAGGGGGCATCAGGCAGCCCCAGCATTTT. As protein: CASSQGIGGIRQPQHF.

This rearrangement joins TRBV6-1 to TRBJ1-6; D is ambiguous. Trimming took 7 bases from V and 0 from J, leaving 16 bases between them. The CDR3 length is 17 residues. Germline V gene sequence: CDR1 MNHNS, CDR2 SASEGT. The chain's CDR3 is CASIPGLGSSYNSPLHF. CDR3 DNA: TGTGCCAGCATTCCCGGTTTAGGGAGCTCCTATAATTCACCCCTCCACTTT.

This chain uses TRBV6-5 with TRBJ1-5; 7 bases fit TRBD1. Germline V CDR1 and CDR2: MNHEY, SVGAGI. The CDR3 spans 15 residues. Trimming cost V 4 bases and J 1 base; bases outside gene matches: 4. CDR3 sequence reads: CASSFRGESNQPQHF. In DNA form, the CDR3 reads TGTGCCAGCAGTTTCAGGGGGGAGAGCAATCAGCCCCAGCATTTT.

V and J are TRBV6-5 and TRBJ1-1; D remains unclear. In germline, CDR1 is MNHEY, CDR2 SVGAGI. The CDR3 spans 13 residues. Between the trimmed V and J ends, which lost 1 base and 3 bases, there was a span of 6 bases. CDR3 region: CASSYYEDTEAFF. Written as DNA, the CDR3 is TGTGCCAGCAGTTACTATGAGGACACTGAAGCTTTCTTT.

This clonotype was found many times. The chain couples TRBV5-4 to TRBJ2-5; TRBD2 matches at 11 bases. CDR1 SGHNT and CDR2 YYREEE come from the germline V gene (reference sequence). This CDR3 contains 16 residues. Trimming at V came to 4 bases and at J to 4 bases, leaving 9 bases not matched to a gene. As DNA, the CDR3 is TGTGCCAGCAGCCAAGCCCCCGGGACTAGCGGAGAGACCCAGTACTTC. Translation: CASSQAPGTSGETQYF.

This clonotype rates as medium-sized. This chain joins TRBV7-9 and TRBJ2-7, with D possibly being TRBD1 (5 bases). This CDR3 is built from 14 residues. Trimming removed 1 base from V and 2 bases from J, with 9 bases in between. Germline CDR1 and CDR2: SEHNR and FQNEAQ (reference sequence). CDR3 DNA: TGTGCCAGCAGCTTAGGCCAGGGAACCTACGAGCAGTACTTC. It codes for CASSLGQGTYEQYF.

By proportion, this clonotype is medium-sized. The V gene is TRBV7-9, the J gene TRBJ2-5; the match to TRBD2 covers 7 bases. Germline V gives CDR1 SEHNR, CDR2 FQNEAQ (reference sequence). V dropped 5 bases and J dropped 4; count of bases not matched to a gene: 7. The CDR3 is 14 residues long. CDR3 residues: CASSAPSSGETQYF. Written as DNA, the CDR3 is TGTGCCAGCAGCGCACCGTCTAGCGGAGAGACCCAGTACTTC.

This clonotype was seen only a few times. The V and J genes are TRBV7-9 and TRBJ1-6, with unresolved D. CDR3 length: 17 amino acids. Between the trimmed V and J ends, which lost 5 bases and 6 bases, there was a span of 20 bases. From germline, CDR1 is SEHNR and CDR2 FQNEAQ (reference sequence). The CDR3 DNA is TGTGCCAGCAGCCATCAGGCTACACGGGTGGTTAATTCACCCCTCCACTTT. Translated, it gives CASSHQATRVVNSPLHF.

Only a few counts were recorded for this clonotype. V is TRBV29-1 and J is TRBJ1-2; D gene ambiguous. The CDR3 runs 10 residues. CDR1 SQVTM and CDR2 ANQGSEA come from the germline V gene. The ends were cut back, 3 bases at V and 8 bases at J, with 7 bases in the middle. The CDR3 nucleotides read TGCAGCGTTGATCGGAGGGGCTACACCTTC. This translates into CSVDRRGYTF.

This clonotype appeared many times. The chain employs TRBV7-2 and TRBJ2-7, with D perhaps TRBD1 (5 bases). This CDR3 comprises 15 residues. Trimming took 3 bases from V and 2 from J, leaving 14 bases between them. Germline assignment: CDR1 SGHTA and CDR2 FQGNSA. In DNA form, the CDR3 reads TGTGCCAGCAGCTTTTCAGGGCAGGGAACCTACGAGCAGTACTTC. Protein sequence: CASSFSGQGTYEQYF.

The chain joins TRBV5-8 to TRBJ2-7; D gene ambiguous. Trimming stripped 0 bases from V and 2 bases from J, with 12 bases between. Germline CDR1 is SGHTS and CDR2 is YDEGEE. This CDR3 is 15 amino acids long. CDR3 sequence: CASSLAQALAYEQYF. Written as DNA, the CDR3 is TGTGCCAGCAGCTTGGCGCAGGCCCTAGCCTACGAGCAGTACTTC. Using reference TRBV5-8 and TRBJ2-7 for the parts outside the CDR3, the full variable domain is EAGVTQSPTHLIKTRGQQATLRCSPISGHTSVYWYQQALGLGLQFLLWYDEGEERNRGNFPPRFSGRQFPNYSSELNVNALELEDSALYLCASSLAQALAYEQYFGPGTRLTVT.

The J gene is TRBJ2-3, the V gene TRBV20-1, with D perhaps TRBD2 (6 bases). CDR1 is DFQATT, CDR2 SNEGSKA, per germline (reference sequence). V dropped 3 bases and J dropped 1 base, with 11 bases sitting between them. The CDR3 is made up of 14 amino acids. The chain's CDR3 is CSASRSGRTDTQYF. The CDR3 DNA reads TGCAGTGCTAGTAGAAGCGGGCGCACAGATACGCAGTATTTT.

This chain connects TRBV6-5 to TRBJ2-1; D possibly corresponds to TRBD1 (6 bases). The CDR3 extends over 15 amino acids. CDR1 and CDR2 from the germline V gene are MNHEY and SVGAGI. The V gene lost 2 bases and the J gene lost 0 bases, with 8 bases spanning the gap. In nucleotides, the CDR3 is TGTGCCAGCAGTTACCAGGGGAGCTCCTACAATGAGCAGTTCTTC. Translated, it gives CASSYQGSSYNEQFF.

This clonotype is classed as medium-sized. This chain links TRBV7-2 with TRBJ2-5; tentative D call: TRBD2 (6 bases). Trimming pared 3 bases from V and 10 bases from J, leaving 15 bases between. Germline V CDR1 and CDR2: SGHTA, FQGNSA. CDR3 size: 13 residues. CDR3 coding DNA: TGTGCCAGCAGCTTCCTCAGGCGGGGAGTCCAGTACTTC. This translates into CASSFLRRGVQYF.

In this sample, this clonotype turned up a few times. The V gene is TRBV28, the J gene TRBJ1-1; D call uncertain. From germline, CDR1 is MDHEN and CDR2 SYDVKM. The CDR3 runs to 13 residues. Trimming cost V 7 bases and J 6 bases, with 15 bases left between them. The CDR3 nucleotides are TGTGCCAGCATTTTCCCTACCCCCGCTGAAGCTTTCTTT. As protein: CASIFPTPAEAFF.